This T cell receptor (beta chain) originates from a study of CD8+ T cells in alopecia areata. Once RNA had been extracted, it was reverse transcribed into cDNA to act as the sequencing template. The table came from immunoSEQ multiplex PCR; TCRdb's copy has only in-frame clones and leaves some out. This sample yields about 34,000 clones, of which over 65% are seen a single time; under 20% belongs to the top ten. The specimen sequenced was NKG2D-low CD8+ T cells sorted from blood. This receptor was obtained from a human donor with alopecia areata.

The CDR3 loop reads CSVERLGTIYF. CDR3 nucleotides: TGCAGCGTTGAGAGGTTAGGCACCATATATTTT. The V call is TRBV29-1, the J call TRBJ1-3; D not resolved. V gave up 3 bases and J gave up 9 bases, with 9 bases separating them. The CDR3 consists of 11 residues. From germline, CDR1 is SQVTM and CDR2 ANQGSEA. Full variable domain (remainder filled in from reference TRBV29-1 and TRBJ1-3): SAVISQKPSRDICQRGTSLTIQCQVDSQVTMMFWYRQQPGQSLTLIATANQGSEATYESGFVIDKFPISRPNLTFSTLTVSNMSPEDSSIYLCSVERLGTIYFGEGSWLTVV.